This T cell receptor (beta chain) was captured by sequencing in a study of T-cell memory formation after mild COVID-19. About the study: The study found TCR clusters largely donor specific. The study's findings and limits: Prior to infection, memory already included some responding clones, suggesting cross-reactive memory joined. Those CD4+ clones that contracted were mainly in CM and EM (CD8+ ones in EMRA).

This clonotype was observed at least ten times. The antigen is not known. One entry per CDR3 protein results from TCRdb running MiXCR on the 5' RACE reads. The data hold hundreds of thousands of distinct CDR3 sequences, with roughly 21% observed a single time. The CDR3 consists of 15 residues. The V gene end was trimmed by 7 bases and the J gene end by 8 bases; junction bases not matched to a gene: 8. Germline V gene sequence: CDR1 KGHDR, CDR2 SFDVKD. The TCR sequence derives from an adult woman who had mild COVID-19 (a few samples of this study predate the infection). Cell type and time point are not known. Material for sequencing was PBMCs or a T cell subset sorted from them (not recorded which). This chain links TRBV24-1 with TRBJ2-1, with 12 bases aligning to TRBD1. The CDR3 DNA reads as TGTGCCACCAGAGCTGGGACAGGGGGCTTGGATGAGCAGTTCTTC. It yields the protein CATRAGTGGLDEQFF.